What follows is one T cell receptor (beta chain) and its context. No antigen is known for it. The CDR3 length is 14 residues. Germline assignment: CDR1 WSHSY and CDR2 SAAADI. V was clipped by 6 bases and J by 2 bases; unmatched bases: 2. This entry is derived from a study of OX40 agonist ivuxolimab in advanced cancers. For the study at large: Dose-escalation subjects each had hepatocellular carcinoma, melanoma, renal cell or head and neck cancer. Under the entry rules, prior anti-PD-1, anti-PD-L1 or anti-CTLA-4 therapy was allowed, and roughly 39% had some.

Findings and limits, study-wide: Among the lowest peripheral clonal expansion occurred in 0.1-3.0 mg/kg partial responders. At 0.1 to 3.0 mg/kg, clonal expansion of CD4+ and CD8+ blood T cells had occurred by week 6.

Measured with immunoSEQ multiplex PCR; TCRdb has only the in-frame clones, and not every one. The sample has about 44,000 clones; about 90% are singletons. The V and J genes are TRBV10-2 and TRBJ1-5; TRBD1 agrees at 9 bases. This TCR derives from an adult with an advanced solid tumor such as melanoma, head and neck, liver or kidney cancer. The source was CD4+ or CD8+ T cells sorted from blood, collected in a trial of the OX40 agonist ivuxolimab. The CDR3 sequence: CASRDRGGNQPQHF. CDR3 nucleotides: TGCGCCAGCAGGGACAGGGGCGGCAATCAGCCCCAGCATTTT.